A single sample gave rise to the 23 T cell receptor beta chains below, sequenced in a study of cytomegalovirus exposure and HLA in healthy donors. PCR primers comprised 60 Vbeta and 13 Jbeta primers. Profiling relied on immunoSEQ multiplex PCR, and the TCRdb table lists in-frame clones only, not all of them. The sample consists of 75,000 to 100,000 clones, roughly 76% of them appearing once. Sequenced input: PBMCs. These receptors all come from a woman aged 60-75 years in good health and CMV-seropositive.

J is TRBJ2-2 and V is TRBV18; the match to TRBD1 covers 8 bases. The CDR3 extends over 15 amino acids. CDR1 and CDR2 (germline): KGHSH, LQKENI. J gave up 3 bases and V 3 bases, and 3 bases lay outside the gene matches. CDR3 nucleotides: TGTGCCAGCTCACCGCAGGGGGCACACACCGGGGAGCTGTTTTTT. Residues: CASSPQGAHTGELFF.

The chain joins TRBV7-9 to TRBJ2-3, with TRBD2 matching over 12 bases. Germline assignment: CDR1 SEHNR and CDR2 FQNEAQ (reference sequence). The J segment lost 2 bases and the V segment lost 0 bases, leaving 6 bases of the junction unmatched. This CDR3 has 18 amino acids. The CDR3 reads CASSLAQTSGSFTDTQYF. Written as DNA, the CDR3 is TGTGCCAGCAGCTTAGCCCAGACTAGCGGGAGCTTCACAGATACGCAGTATTTT.

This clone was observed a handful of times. CDR3 amino acids: CASSTGASNEKLFF. DNA for the CDR3: TGCGCCAGCAGCACAGGGGCTTCTAATGAAAAACTGTTTTTT. The chain carries TRBV5-1 and TRBJ1-4; 7 bases agree with TRBD1. Trimming took 4 bases from V and 3 from J; bases not matched to a gene: 3. The CDR3 runs 14 residues. The germline V gene has CDR1 SGHRS and CDR2 YFSETQ. Full variable domain (remainder filled in from reference TRBV5-1 and TRBJ1-4): KAGVTQTPRYLIKTRGQQVTLSCSPISGHRSVSWYQQTPGQGLQFLFEYFSETQRNKGNFPGRFSGRQFSNSRSEMNVSTLELGDSALYLCASSTGASNEKLFFGSGTQLSVL.

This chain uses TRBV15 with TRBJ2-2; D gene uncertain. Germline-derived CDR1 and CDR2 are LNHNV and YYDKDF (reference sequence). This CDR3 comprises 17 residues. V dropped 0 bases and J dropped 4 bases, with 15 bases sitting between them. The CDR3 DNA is TGTGCCACCAGCAGAGATCTGTACCCGCTACGCACCGGGGAGCTGTTTTTT. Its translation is CATSRDLYPLRTGELFF. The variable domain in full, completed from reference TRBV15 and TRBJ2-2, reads DAMVIQNPRYQVTQFGKPVTLSCSQTLNHNVMYWYQQKSSQAPKLLFHYYDKDFNNEADTPDNFQSRRPNTSFCFLDIRSPGLGDTAMYLCATSRDLYPLRTGELFFGEGSRLTVL.

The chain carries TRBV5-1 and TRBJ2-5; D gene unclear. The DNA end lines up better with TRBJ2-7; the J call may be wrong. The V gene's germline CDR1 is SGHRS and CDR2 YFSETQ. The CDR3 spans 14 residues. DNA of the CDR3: TGCGCCAGCAAGGCGGATAATCACCCCTACGAGCAGTACTTC. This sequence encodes CASKADNHPYEQYF.

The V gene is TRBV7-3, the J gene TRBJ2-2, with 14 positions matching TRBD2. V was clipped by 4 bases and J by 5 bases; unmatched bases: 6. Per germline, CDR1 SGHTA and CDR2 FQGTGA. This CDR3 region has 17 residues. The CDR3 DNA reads TGTGCCAGCAGCTCCTCGACTAGCGGGAGGGGTACCGGGGAGCTGTTTTTT. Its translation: CASSSSTSGRGTGELFF.

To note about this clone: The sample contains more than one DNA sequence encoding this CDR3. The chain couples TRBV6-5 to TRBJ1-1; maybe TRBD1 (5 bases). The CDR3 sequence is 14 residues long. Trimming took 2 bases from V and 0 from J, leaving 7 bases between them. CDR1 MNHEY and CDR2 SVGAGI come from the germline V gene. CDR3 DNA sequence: TGTGCCAGCAGTTACAGGGGAATGAACACTGAAGCTTTCTTT. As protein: CASSYRGMNTEAFF.

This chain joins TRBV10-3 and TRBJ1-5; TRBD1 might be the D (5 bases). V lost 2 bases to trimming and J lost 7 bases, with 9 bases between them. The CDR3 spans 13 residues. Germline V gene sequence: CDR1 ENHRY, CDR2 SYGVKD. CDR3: CAISERGGQPQHF. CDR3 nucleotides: TGTGCCATCAGTGAGAGGGGAGGACAGCCCCAGCATTTT.

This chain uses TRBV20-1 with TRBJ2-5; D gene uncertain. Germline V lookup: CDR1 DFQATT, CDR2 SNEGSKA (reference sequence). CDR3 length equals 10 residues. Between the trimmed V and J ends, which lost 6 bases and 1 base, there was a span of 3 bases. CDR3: CSAGQETQYF. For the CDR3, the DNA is TGCAGTGCCGGCCAAGAGACCCAGTACTTC.

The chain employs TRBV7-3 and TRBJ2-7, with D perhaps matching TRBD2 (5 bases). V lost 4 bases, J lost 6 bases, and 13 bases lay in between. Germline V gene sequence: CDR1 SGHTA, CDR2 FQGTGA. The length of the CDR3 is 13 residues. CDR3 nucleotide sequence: TGTGCCAGCAGCTCAACCCGGGAAACCGAGCAGTACTTC. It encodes CASSSTRETEQYF.

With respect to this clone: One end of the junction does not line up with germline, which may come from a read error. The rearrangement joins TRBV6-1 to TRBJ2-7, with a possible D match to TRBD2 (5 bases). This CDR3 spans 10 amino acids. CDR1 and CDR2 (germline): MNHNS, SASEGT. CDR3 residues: CASGLSGPDF. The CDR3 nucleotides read TGTGCCAGCGGACTCAGCGGTCCTGACTTC.

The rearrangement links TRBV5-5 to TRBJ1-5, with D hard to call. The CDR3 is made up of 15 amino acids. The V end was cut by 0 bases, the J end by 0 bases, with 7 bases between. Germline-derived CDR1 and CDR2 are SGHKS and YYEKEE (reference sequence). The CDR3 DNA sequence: TGTGCCAGCAGCTTGGGAGGGCGTAGCAATCAGCCCCAGCATTTT. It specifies CASSLGGRSNQPQHF.

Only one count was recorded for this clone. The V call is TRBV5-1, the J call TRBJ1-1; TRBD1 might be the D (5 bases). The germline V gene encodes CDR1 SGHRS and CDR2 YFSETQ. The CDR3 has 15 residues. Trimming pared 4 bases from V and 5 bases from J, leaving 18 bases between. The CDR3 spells CASSIVVGGSTEAFF. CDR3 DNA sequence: TGCGCCAGCAGCATAGTAGTGGGGGGGAGTACTGAAGCTTTCTTT.

This CDR3 is CASRTGTHRHGYTF. CDR3 sequence (DNA): TGTGCCAGCAGGACCGGGACACATCGACATGGCTACACCTTC. The V call is TRBV6-5, the J call TRBJ1-2; D is perhaps TRBD1 (6 bases). Germline loops: CDR1 MNHEY, CDR2 SVGAGI. The CDR3 runs to 14 residues. Trimming left V 6 bases short and J 6 bases short, with 17 bases between.

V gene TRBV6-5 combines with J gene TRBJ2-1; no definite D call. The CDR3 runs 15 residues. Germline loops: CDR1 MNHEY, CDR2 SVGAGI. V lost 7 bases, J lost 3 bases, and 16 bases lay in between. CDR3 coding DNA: TGTGCCAGCACCGAACTGAACCGAATCTACAATGAGCAGTTCTTC. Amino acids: CASTELNRIYNEQFF.

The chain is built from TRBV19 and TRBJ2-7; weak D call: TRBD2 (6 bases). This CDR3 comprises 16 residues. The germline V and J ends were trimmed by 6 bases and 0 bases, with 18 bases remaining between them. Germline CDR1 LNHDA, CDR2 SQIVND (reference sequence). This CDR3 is CASRASAQISSYEQYF. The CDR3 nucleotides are TGTGCCAGTAGGGCTAGCGCTCAAATAAGCTCCTACGAGCAGTACTTC.

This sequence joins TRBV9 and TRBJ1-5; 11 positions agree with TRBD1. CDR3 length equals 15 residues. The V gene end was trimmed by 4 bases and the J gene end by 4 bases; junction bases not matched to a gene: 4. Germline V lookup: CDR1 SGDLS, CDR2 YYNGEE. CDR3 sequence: CASSSGTGGNQPQHF. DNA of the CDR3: TGTGCCAGCAGCTCCGGGACAGGGGGAAATCAGCCCCAGCATTTT.

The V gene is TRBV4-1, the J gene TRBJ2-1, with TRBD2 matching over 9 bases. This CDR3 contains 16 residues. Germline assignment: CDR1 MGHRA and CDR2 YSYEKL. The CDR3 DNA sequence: TGCGCGTCTACCGCAGCGGGAGGACGTGGATACAATGAGCAGTTCTTC. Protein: CASTAAGGRGYNEQFF.

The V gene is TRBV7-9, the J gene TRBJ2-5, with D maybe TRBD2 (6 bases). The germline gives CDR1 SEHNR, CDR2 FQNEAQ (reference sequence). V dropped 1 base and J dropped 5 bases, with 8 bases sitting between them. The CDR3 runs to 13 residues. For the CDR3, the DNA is TGTGCCAGCAGCTTAGATGCGGGGGAGACCCAGTACTTC. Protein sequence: CASSLDAGETQYF. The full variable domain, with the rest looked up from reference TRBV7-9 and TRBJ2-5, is DTGVSQNPRHKITKRGQNVTFRCDPISEHNRLYWYRQTLGQGPEFLTYFQNEAQLEKSRLLSDRFSAERPKGSFSTLEIQRTEQGDSAMYLCASSLDAGETQYFGPGTRLLVL.

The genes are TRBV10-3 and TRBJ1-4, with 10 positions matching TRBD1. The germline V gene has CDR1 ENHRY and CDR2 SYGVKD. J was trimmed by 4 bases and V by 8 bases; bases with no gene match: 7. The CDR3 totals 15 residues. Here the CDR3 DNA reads TGTGCCATCTCCCGGGACAGGGGTAATAATGAAAAACTGTTTTTT. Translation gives CAISRDRGNNEKLFF.

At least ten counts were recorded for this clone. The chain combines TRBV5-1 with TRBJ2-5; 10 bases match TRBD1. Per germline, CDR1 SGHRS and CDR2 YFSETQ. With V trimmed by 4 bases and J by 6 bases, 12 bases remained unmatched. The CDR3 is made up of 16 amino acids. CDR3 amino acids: CASSPSRQGAAKTQYF. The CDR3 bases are TGCGCCAGCAGCCCAAGTCGACAGGGGGCGGCGAAGACCCAGTACTTC.

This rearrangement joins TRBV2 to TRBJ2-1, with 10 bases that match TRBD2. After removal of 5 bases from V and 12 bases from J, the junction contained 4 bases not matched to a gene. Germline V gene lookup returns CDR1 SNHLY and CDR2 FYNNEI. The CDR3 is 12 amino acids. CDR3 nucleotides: TGTGCCAGCAGTACCGGACTAGCGGTGCAGTTCTTC. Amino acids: CASSTGLAVQFF.

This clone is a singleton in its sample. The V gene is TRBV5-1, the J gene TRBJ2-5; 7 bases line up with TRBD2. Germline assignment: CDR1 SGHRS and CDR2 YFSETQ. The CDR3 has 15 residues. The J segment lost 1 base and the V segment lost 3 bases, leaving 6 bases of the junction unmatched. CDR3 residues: CASSSGGTTQETQYF. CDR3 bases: TGCGCCAGCAGCTCTGGCGGGACTACCCAAGAGACCCAGTACTTC.